This T cell receptor beta chain is drawn from a study of CXCR3-negative and CXCR3-positive naive CD8 T cells. Study summary: Roughly 1.5 +/- 0.3 million TRB reads came from each library, giving about 130 million in total. Study-level points and caveats: The TRB CDR3s that CXCR3-positive naive cells carried were more hydrophobic than those of CXCR3-negative naive cells. Naive CXCR3-positive and CXCR3-negative cells shared TRBV-TRBJ usage; memory cells diverged.

5' RACE with UMI labels generated the TRB cDNA libraries. TCRdb reprocessed the 5' RACE reads and keeps a single row for each CDR3 protein, giving no DNA. The data include about 110,000 distinct CDR3 sequences; the top ten clones carry roughly 0.38%. About this clonotype: Its target is unknown.

The CDR3 is 16 residues long. Per germline, CDR1 DFQATT and CDR2 SNEGSKA (reference sequence). Phenotypically, naive CD8+ T cells corresponded to CD45RO-CCR7+CD27+CD95-. This TCR came from a human donor in good health. Some clones in this sample may be carry-over from other donors' samples. The chain links TRBV20-1 to TRBJ2-7; TCRdb's D call of TRBD2 is untestable without DNA. Sequenced: naive CXCR3+ CD8+ T cells from blood. Sample subset: CD45RO-CCR7+CD27+CD95- naive CD8+ T cells expressing CXCR3 (TNR3+). CDR3 residues: CSARGLAGGLLYEQYF.